These 19 T cell receptor beta chains were all obtained from the same sample, sequenced in a study of regulatory T cells in long-lasting Graves disease. Through Arm-PCR of CDR3 regions and iRepertoire HTBI primers, TCR beta libraries were built. One entry per CDR3 protein, called by TCRdb with MiXCR from the multiplex PCR reads. The sample carries 420,000 or so distinct CDR3 sequences, around 15% recorded once. Regarding time point: newly diagnosed GD, antithyroid drugs for less than 3 months. The authors made the TCR library using RNA they extracted from PBMCs. These sequences were also reported in another study, on T cells in Graves' hyperthyroidism and ophthalmopathy.

The sample in question was peripheral blood mononuclear cells (PBMCs), obtained at new diagnosis, from a patient treated with antithyroid drugs. The origin of the receptors is a woman aged 18-29 years with Graves disease.

As concerns this clonotype: This could be a read error, since a much larger clone is one nucleotide away. The rearrangement uses TRBV28 and TRBJ2-7, with D tentatively TRBD1 or TRBD2 (6 bases each). The V and J ends lost 5 bases and 1 base respectively, with 18 bases between them. The V gene's germline CDR1 is MDHEN and CDR2 SYDVKM. The CDR3 runs to 16 residues. CDR3 nucleotides: TGTGCCAGCAGTCCATACATGAGGGGGGATTCCTACGAGCAGTACTTC. As protein: CASSPYMRGDSYEQYF.

This clonotype occurred many times. The chain joins TRBV6-5 to TRBJ1-2; the D gene is possibly TRBD1 (5 bases). Trimming took 0 bases from V and 0 from J, leaving 8 bases between them. The CDR3 is 15 residues long. Germline CDR1 MNHEY, CDR2 SVGAGI. Here the CDR3 reads CASSYSARANYGYTF. CDR3 DNA sequence: TGTGCCAGCAGTTACTCTGCCAGGGCTAACTATGGCTACACCTTC.

At least ten counts were recorded for this clonotype. The rearrangement links TRBV20-1 to TRBJ2-2; no clear D gene. The ends were cut back, 4 bases at V and 1 base at J, with 4 bases in the middle. CDR1 and CDR2 from the germline V gene are DFQATT and SNEGSKA (reference sequence). CDR3 size: 12 residues. The CDR3 DNA follows: TGCAGTGCTACTAGGAACACCGGGGAGCTGTTTTTT. Its translation is CSATRNTGELFF.

This clonotype came up many times. The chain recombines TRBV29-1 with TRBJ2-2; D may correspond to TRBD1 or TRBD2 (6 bases each). Looked up from germline, CDR1 is SQVTM and CDR2 is ANQGSEA. V lost 6 bases, J lost 2 bases, and 13 bases lay in between. CDR3 size: 14 residues. The CDR3 spells CSVDLGGNTGELFF. In DNA, the CDR3 is TGCAGCGTCGACTTGGGGGGCAACACCGGGGAGCTGTTTTTT.

This clonotype was observed a handful of times. The chain combines TRBV9 with TRBJ2-3; D is uncertain. Germline CDR1 is SGDLS and CDR2 is YYNGEE. Trimming cost V 4 bases and J 0 bases, with 6 bases left between them. This CDR3 comprises 13 residues. CDR3 protein: CASSMQSTDTQYF. For the CDR3, the DNA is TGTGCCAGCAGCATGCAGAGCACAGATACGCAGTATTTT.

At least ten counts were recorded for this clonotype. This chain connects TRBV7-3 to TRBJ2-1, with TRBD2 as a possible D gene (5 bases). V was clipped by 2 bases and J by 3 bases, with 11 bases between them. This CDR3 spans 15 amino acids. Germline CDR1 and CDR2: SGHTA and FQGTGA. The CDR3 region has the DNA TGTGCCAGCAGCTTAGGGAGTGCCTACTACAATGAGCAGTTCTTC. As protein: CASSLGSAYYNEQFF.

For the CDR3, the DNA is TGTGCCAGTAGTATAGGCGGACTAGCCGTGCAGTACTTC. It yields the protein CASSIGGLAVQYF. The chain has TRBV19 and TRBJ2-7; 8 bases match TRBD2. Trimming took 1 base from V and 9 from J; bases not matched to a gene: 5. Germline V gives CDR1 LNHDA, CDR2 SQIVND (reference sequence). This CDR3 comprises 13 residues.

Only one count was recorded for this clonotype. An end of the junction differs from the germline gene, which may be a read error. J is TRBJ2-3 and V is TRBV7-9, with TRBD2 identical over 10 bases. The CDR3 extends over 17 amino acids. Per germline, CDR1 SEHNR and CDR2 FQNEAQ (reference sequence). CDR3 protein: CAGSRSGTSEATDTQYF. CDR3 bases: TGTGCCGGCAGCCGTTCCGGGACTAGCGAGGCCACAGATACGCAGTATTTT.

The chain combines TRBV20-1 with TRBJ2-3; 8 nucleotides agree with TRBD1. The J segment lost 1 base and the V segment lost 6 bases, leaving 6 bases of the junction unmatched. The CDR3 is 14 residues long. Germline V gene sequence: CDR1 DFQATT, CDR2 SNEGSKA (reference sequence). The CDR3, as DNA: TGCAGTGCCAGGTCGACAGGGGGCACAGATACGCAGTATTTT. This sequence encodes CSARSTGGTDTQYF.

Ten or more counts support this clonotype. This chain uses TRBV30 with TRBJ1-4; no definite D call. This CDR3 is 15 amino acids long. V was pared by 0 bases and J by 5 bases, with 13 bases between. Germline CDR1 is GTSNPN and CDR2 is SVGIG (reference sequence). Written as DNA, the CDR3 is TGTGCCTGGAGTGTTTCCTCAAACAACAATGAAAAACTGTTTTTT. Amino acids: CAWSVSSNNNEKLFF. Variable domain in full (rest from reference TRBV30 and TRBJ1-4): SQTIHQWPATLVQPVGSPLSLECTVEGTSNPNLYWYRQAAGRGLQLLFYSVGIGQISSEVPQNLSASRPQDRQFILSSKKLLLSDSGFYLCAWSVSSNNNEKLFFGSGTQLSVL.

There are many counts of this clonotype. The chain has TRBV29-1 and TRBJ2-1, with 7 bases aligning to TRBD2. This CDR3 contains 12 residues. The germline CDR1 and CDR2 sequences are SQVTM and ANQGSEA. The V and J ends lost 1 base and 8 bases, in that order; junction bases with no gene match: 2. In nucleotides, the CDR3 is TGCAGCGTTGAAGGACTAGCTTATGAGCAGTTCTTC. It codes for CSVEGLAYEQFF.

In this sample, this clonotype turned up many times. The rearrangement uses TRBV7-9 and TRBJ1-5, with 11 positions matching TRBD1. The trim removed 4 bases at V and 7 bases at J, leaving 6 bases unmatched. This CDR3 is built from 15 residues. Germline CDR1 is SEHNR and CDR2 is FQNEAQ (reference sequence). CDR3 nucleotide sequence: TGTGCCAGCAGCTCGAACCGGGACAGGGGGCAGCCCCAGCATTTT. It specifies CASSSNRDRGQPQHF.

This clonotype appeared many times. This chain connects TRBV24-1 to TRBJ1-2, with TRBD1 matching 10 bases. Germline trimming cut 9 bases from V and 3 bases from J; bases unmatched to any gene: 9. The germline gives CDR1 KGHDR, CDR2 SFDVKD. The CDR3 runs to 15 residues. The CDR3 coding sequence is TGTGCCACCGAGGGACAGGGGCTGAAGGACTATGGCTACACCTTC. It codes for CATEGQGLKDYGYTF.

This clonotype was observed at least ten times. The rearrangement links TRBV7-2 to TRBJ2-7, with D perhaps TRBD1 or TRBD2 (5 bases each). The V gene lost 6 bases and the J gene lost 2 bases, with 11 bases spanning the gap. Germline assignment: CDR1 SGHTA and CDR2 FQGNSA. This CDR3 is built from 13 residues. The CDR3 here is CASSLGRTYEQYF. The CDR3, as DNA: TGTGCCAGCAGTTTGGGACGGACCTACGAGCAGTACTTC.

This clonotype was seen ten or more times. J is TRBJ2-7 and V is TRBV7-8; 8 bases are a match to TRBD2. Germline CDR1 SGHVS, CDR2 FQNEAQ. The V gene end was trimmed by 3 bases and the J gene end by 4 bases; junction bases not matched to a gene: 8. The CDR3 is made up of 15 amino acids. The CDR3 region is CASSFYSGKGYEQYF. The CDR3 nucleotides read TGTGCCAGCAGCTTCTATAGCGGGAAAGGTTACGAGCAGTACTTC.

This clonotype was recorded at least ten times. The genes are TRBV12-3 or TRBV12-4 and TRBJ2-1, with unresolved D. CDR3 length: 13 residues. Trimming pared 8 bases from V and 4 bases from J, leaving 12 bases between. The CDR3 DNA sequence: TGTGCCAGCTTGGAGACGTTATACAATGAGCAGTTCTTC. It codes for CASLETLYNEQFF.

V gene TRBV3-1 combines with J gene TRBJ2-1; TRBD2 agrees at 9 bases. After removal of 5 bases from V and 5 bases from J, the junction contained 7 bases not matched to a gene. There are 15 residues in the CDR3. From germline, CDR1 is LGHDT and CDR2 YNNKEL (reference sequence). Here the CDR3 reads CASSRGLAGDNEQFF. The CDR3 nucleotides are TGTGCCAGCAGCAGAGGGTTAGCGGGAGACAATGAGCAGTTCTTC.

The rearrangement links TRBV19 to TRBJ2-1, with a possible D match to TRBD1 (5 bases). V was clipped by 3 bases and J by 6 bases, with 9 bases between them. Germline V gene data show CDR1 as LNHDA and CDR2 as SQIVND (reference sequence). The CDR3 extends over 13 amino acids. CDR3 sequence reads: CASSIQGGNEQFF. The CDR3 region has the DNA TGTGCCAGTAGTATCCAGGGCGGCAATGAGCAGTTCTTC.

This clonotype occurred a few times. V usage is TRBV25-1 and J usage is TRBJ2-5; weak D call: TRBD2 (6 bases). There are 14 residues in the CDR3. Germline loops: CDR1 MGHDK, CDR2 SYGVNS. V lost 1 base and J 4 bases, leaving 10 bases between the germline ends. In nucleotides, the CDR3 is TGTGCCAGCAGTGAATGGGGGGTGGGAGAGACCCAGTACTTC. This gives the protein CASSEWGVGETQYF.